The subject of this entry is one T cell receptor (beta chain). Its antigen is undetermined. This sample is drawn from a study of T cells expressing NK-cell markers. At the level of the study: HCMV serostatus: most of the eight sequenced donors positive, one negative.

TCR beta cDNA was made by 5'RACE template switching with UMIs. Using the 5' RACE reads, TCRdb records one entry per CDR3 protein without DNA. The sample has roughly 420,000 distinct CDR3 sequences. Study findings and constraints: The share of CD8+ T cells held by dominant NKG2C+ clonotypes was about 1.0-7.5% in roughly 6 donors. A few of the donors also had these clonotypes leading their CD3+CD56-NKG2C+ fraction.

Sequencing input: blood T cells: a sorted CD56 or NKG2C T cell subset, CD4+ or CD8+ T cells, or bulk PBMC T cells (not recorded which). This sequence was found in a woman aged 18-70 years in good health.

The CDR3 is CASSYYGQAGSGANVLTF. V is TRBV28 and J is TRBJ2-6; TCRdb reports TRBD1, a call that lacks DNA to check it against. There are 18 residues in the CDR3. Germline V CDR1 and CDR2: MDHEN, SYDVKM.